This T cell receptor (beta chain) comes out of a study of PD-1 blockade in classical Hodgkin lymphoma. Overall study results and limits: Exclusion covered patients beginning nivolumab under 1 year post-ASCT. A significant rise in TCR diversity was seen by C4D1 for CD4+ cells but not for CD8+ cells.

Sequencing used immunoSEQ multiplex PCR; TCRdb keeps in-frame clones, though not all of them. The data show about 85,000 clones, 90% seen once. The J segment lost 2 bases and the V segment lost 3 bases, leaving 5 bases of the junction unmatched. From germline, CDR1 is SGHRS and CDR2 YFSETQ. There are 16 residues in the CDR3. Regarding time point: cycle 4 day 1 (C4D1), after 5 to 7 weeks of nivolumab. Each patient's relapse followed autologous stem cell transplantation, and brentuximab vedotin exposure varied. Of note for this clone: Antigen specificity is unknown.

This TCR was sampled from a human donor with classical Hodgkin lymphoma. This specimen was peripheral blood mononuclear cells (PBMCs), taken before the fourth cycle of nivolumab. The chain has TRBV5-1 and TRBJ2-3; 11 bases fit TRBD2. The CDR3: CASSWGLAEITDTQYF. Here the CDR3 DNA reads TGCGCCAGCAGCTGGGGACTAGCGGAAATCACAGATACGCAGTATTTT. Variable domain in full (rest from reference TRBV5-1 and TRBJ2-3): KAGVTQTPRYLIKTRGQQVTLSCSPISGHRSVSWYQQTPGQGLQFLFEYFSETQRNKGNFPGRFSGRQFSNSRSEMNVSTLELGDSALYLCASSWGLAEITDTQYFGPGTRLTVL.